Below are 25 T cell receptor beta chains sequenced from a single sample in a study of beta chain features in type 1 diabetes. Expressed TCRB transcripts got sequenced, as all isolated RNA was reverse transcribed. The repertoire was sequenced with immunoSEQ multiplex PCR; TCRdb's copy has only in-frame clones and lacks some. In the table there are 200,000 to 250,000 clones, 25% to 35% of which are singletons. The sequencing input was central memory CD4+ T cells from blood. Every receptor here comes from a man younger than 45 in good health.

This clone was found a few times. The chain joins TRBV27 to TRBJ2-1, with 9 nucleotides matching TRBD1. V dropped 5 bases and J dropped 8; count of bases not matched to a gene: 4. This CDR3 region has 13 residues. Germline loops: CDR1 MNHEY, CDR2 SMNVEV (reference sequence). CDR3 sequence reads: CASSPQGAYEQFF. CDR3 in DNA: TGTGCCAGCAGTCCACAGGGGGCGTATGAGCAGTTCTTC.

The table lists this clone with a few counts. The chain links TRBV19 to TRBJ2-1; 10 bases match TRBD1. CDR3 size: 15 residues. The V gene end was trimmed by 3 bases and the J gene end by 6 bases; junction bases not matched to a gene: 5. CDR1 and CDR2 from the germline V gene are LNHDA and SQIVND (reference sequence). The CDR3 loop is CASSITGTGANEQFF. The CDR3 DNA reads as TGTGCCAGTAGTATCACCGGGACAGGGGCCAATGAGCAGTTCTTC.

This clone was picked up many times. One junction end disagrees with the germline gene, perhaps due to a read error. This rearrangement joins TRBV28 to TRBJ2-7; D possibly corresponds to TRBD1 (6 bases). Germline assignment: CDR1 MDHEN and CDR2 SYDVKM. This CDR3 is 14 amino acids long. The CDR3 nucleotides are TGTGCCAGCACTTTAGGGACATTAGGGTACGAGCAGTACTTC. Protein: CASTLGTLGYEQYF.

V usage is TRBV7-9 and J usage is TRBJ2-3; TRBD1 agrees at 7 bases. CDR1 and CDR2 (germline): SEHNR, FQNEAQ (reference sequence). Germline trimming cut 6 bases from V and 3 bases from J; bases unmatched to any gene: 9. This CDR3 has 15 residues. In DNA, the CDR3 is TGTGCCAGCAGTTATACAGGGGAGAAGACAGATACGCAGTATTTT. Its translation: CASSYTGEKTDTQYF.

The rearrangement joins TRBV29-1 to TRBJ2-3; D gene unclear. Germline assignment: CDR1 SQVTM and CDR2 ANQGSEA. V was pared by 4 bases and J by 2 bases, with 10 bases between. This CDR3 contains 13 residues. The CDR3 region is CSVVGQLTDTQYF. The CDR3 nucleotides are TGCAGCGTTGTCGGGCAGCTCACAGATACGCAGTATTTT.

This chain connects TRBV25-1 to TRBJ1-1; 8 bases line up with TRBD1. Germline values: CDR1 MGHDK, CDR2 SYGVNS. The CDR3 runs 16 residues. Trimming at V came to 4 bases and at J to 3 bases, leaving 10 bases not matched to a gene. The CDR3: CASSGRQGRGYTEAFF. Here the CDR3 DNA reads TGTGCCAGCAGTGGAAGACAGGGGAGGGGGTACACTGAAGCTTTCTTT.

The rearrangement uses TRBV7-2 and TRBJ2-7; D unclear. V gave up 5 bases and J gave up 4 bases, with 6 bases separating them. Germline lookup yields CDR1 SGHTA and CDR2 FQGNSA. The length of the CDR3 is 11 residues. The CDR3 DNA is TGTGCCAGCAGCCCCCATTACGAGCAGTACTTC. Translating it yields CASSPHYEQYF. Filled out from reference TRBV7-2 and TRBJ2-7, the complete variable domain reads GAGVSQSPSNKVTEKGKDVELRCDPISGHTALYWYRQSLGQGLEFLIYFQGNSAPDKSGLPSDRFSAERTGGSVSTLTIQRTQQEDSAVYLCASSPHYEQYFGPGTRLTVT.

V gene TRBV30 combines with J gene TRBJ2-2; the match to TRBD2 covers 11 bases. V shed 1 base and J 5 bases; nucleotides not matched to a gene: 9. The length of the CDR3 is 17 residues. Germline loops: CDR1 GTSNPN, CDR2 SVGIG (reference sequence). CDR3 region: CAWSDDTRLAGTGELFF. The CDR3 DNA sequence: TGTGCCTGGAGTGACGACACGCGACTAGCGGGAACCGGGGAGCTGTTTTTT.

The table lists this clone with a few counts. This chain joins TRBV9 and TRBJ2-5, with 10 nucleotides matching TRBD2. Germline trimming cut 0 bases from V and 4 bases from J; bases unmatched to any gene: 9. The CDR3 has 17 residues. Per germline, CDR1 SGDLS and CDR2 YYNGEE. The CDR3 region is CASSVDSSGGRGETQYF. CDR3 sequence (DNA): TGTGCCAGCAGCGTAGACTCTAGCGGGGGCCGTGGAGAGACCCAGTACTTC.

This clone came up a few times. The J gene is TRBJ2-2, the V gene TRBV30; D is unclear. The CDR3 has 14 residues. Between the trimmed V and J ends, which lost 5 bases and 0 bases, there was a span of 10 bases. The V gene's germline CDR1 is GTSNPN and CDR2 SVGIG (reference sequence). The CDR3 nucleotides read TGTGCCTGGGATGAGCAGGCGAACACCGGGGAGCTGTTTTTT. Translating gives CAWDEQANTGELFF.

This chain uses TRBV7-6 with TRBJ2-5, with 14 bases matching TRBD2. The CDR3 totals 17 residues. The trim removed 4 bases at V and 5 bases at J, leaving 9 bases unmatched. Germline CDR1 is SGHVS and CDR2 is FNYEAQ. CDR3 sequence (DNA): TGTGCCAGCAGCTCCGGGACTAGCGGGGGCCGGGGGGAGACCCAGTACTTC. Its translation: CASSSGTSGGRGETQYF.

This clone has a handful of counts. The V call is TRBV7-2, the J call TRBJ2-2, with D hard to call. V lost 6 bases and J 3 bases, leaving 14 bases between the germline ends. The CDR3 length is 15 residues. Germline CDR1 and CDR2: SGHTA and FQGNSA. The CDR3 is CASRLPNKHTGELFF. The CDR3, as DNA: TGTGCCAGCAGATTGCCCAATAAGCACACCGGGGAGCTGTTTTTT.

The chain recombines TRBV10-3 with TRBJ1-4; no definite D call. CDR1 is ENHRY and CDR2 is SYGVKD in the germline V gene. CDR3 length: 12 amino acids. Trimming left V 10 bases short and J 8 bases short, with 14 bases between. The CDR3 DNA follows: TGTGCCACGCGCGGAGAGGTCGAAAAACTGTTTTTT. Its translation: CATRGEVEKLFF.

Notes on this clone: Its ends do not fully match the called genes, so a read error is possible. The CDR3 coding sequence is TGCGGCGTACGCCGGGACACCTCCGGCGAGCAGTACTTC. Its translation is CGVRRDTSGEQYF. The chain links TRBV29-1 to TRBJ2-7, with D possibly TRBD1 on 6 matching bases. The CDR3 extends over 13 amino acids. Per germline, CDR1 SQVTM and CDR2 ANQGSEA.

This clone was observed once. The rearrangement joins TRBV29-1 to TRBJ1-1, with 8 bases aligning to TRBD1. The germline gives CDR1 SQVTM, CDR2 ANQGSEA. The CDR3 sequence is 11 residues long. The ends lost 7 bases at V and 6 bases at J; junction bases unmatched: 4. The chain's CDR3 is CSADRGAEAFF. For the CDR3, the DNA is TGCAGCGCCGACAGGGGAGCTGAAGCTTTCTTT.

This clone came up a few times. V and J are TRBV7-2 and TRBJ2-1, with TRBD2 as a possible D gene (6 bases). CDR1 and CDR2 (germline): SGHTA, FQGNSA. The CDR3 is 14 residues long. Trimming took 5 bases from V and 2 from J, leaving 10 bases between them. The CDR3 protein is CASSLLATYNEQFF. The CDR3 DNA follows: TGTGCCAGCAGCCTCCTAGCGACCTACAATGAGCAGTTCTTC.

This clone was found a few times. The chain couples TRBV30 to TRBJ1-2, with TRBD1 identical over 7 bases. The CDR3 contains 12 residues. Germline CDR1 reads GTSNPN; CDR2 reads SVGIG (reference sequence). Trimming took 4 bases from V and 4 from J; bases not matched to a gene: 3. CDR3 nucleotide sequence: TGTGCCTGGACCGACAGGGCCTATGGCTACACCTTC. Translated, it gives CAWTDRAYGYTF.

J is TRBJ2-7 and V is TRBV18; D is perhaps TRBD1 (6 bases). This CDR3 is 14 amino acids long. CDR1 and CDR2 (germline): KGHSH, LQKENI. V was cut by 3 bases and J by 7 bases, with 16 bases left in between. In DNA, the CDR3 is TGTGCCAGCTCACCGACGGTCCAGGGGCAAGAGCAGTACTTC. It translates to CASSPTVQGQEQYF.

The genes are TRBV5-4 and TRBJ2-3; weak D call: TRBD2 (5 bases). V was trimmed by 3 bases and J by 2 bases, leaving 16 bases between them. The germline gives CDR1 SGHNT, CDR2 YYREEE (reference sequence). The CDR3 consists of 16 residues. CDR3 amino acids: CASSSLGLAITDTQYF. The CDR3 nucleotides read TGTGCCAGCAGCTCTCTGGGGTTAGCGATCACAGATACGCAGTATTTT. Full variable domain (missing parts from reference TRBV5-4 and TRBJ2-3): ETGVTQSPTHLIKTRGQQVTLRCSSQSGHNTVSWYQQALGQGPQFIFQYYREEENGRGNFPPRFSGLQFPNYSSELNVNALELDDSALYLCASSSLGLAITDTQYFGPGTRLTVL.

This clone was observed a few times. Other DNA sequences in this specimen translate into the identical CDR3. This chain links TRBV29-1 with TRBJ2-3; a possible D gene is TRBD1 (5 bases). Germline CDR1 SQVTM, CDR2 ANQGSEA. V dropped 4 bases and J dropped 1 base, with 6 bases sitting between them. The CDR3 has 12 amino acids. The CDR3 nucleotides are TGCAGCGTTGCGACAGGCACAGATACGCAGTATTTT. The encoded protein is CSVATGTDTQYF.

This clone turned up a few times. The rearrangement uses TRBV5-1 and TRBJ2-2; weak D call: TRBD1 (5 bases). The CDR3 is 14 residues long. The germline V gene has CDR1 SGHRS and CDR2 YFSETQ. Deletions cut 3 bases from V and 5 bases from J, with 11 bases between. CDR3 sequence: CASSSQEVTGELFF. In nucleotides, the CDR3 is TGCGCCAGCAGCTCACAGGAAGTTACCGGGGAGCTGTTTTTT.

The J gene is TRBJ2-3, the V gene TRBV27, with D unclear. V lost 5 bases, J lost 1 base, and 13 bases lay in between. Germline-derived CDR1 and CDR2 are MNHEY and SMNVEV (reference sequence). The CDR3 totals 15 residues. For the CDR3, the DNA is TGTGCCAGCAGTCGAAACTCGCTTGGCACAGATACGCAGTATTTT. The encoded protein is CASSRNSLGTDTQYF.

The gene calls are TRBV7-9 and TRBJ2-7, with 9 bases identical to TRBD1. Germline CDR1 and CDR2: SEHNR and FQNEAQ (reference sequence). This CDR3 has 15 amino acids. The ends lost 3 bases at V and 1 base at J; junction bases unmatched: 4. The CDR3 region is CASSFGTGRSYEQYF. The CDR3 nucleotides are TGTGCCAGCAGCTTCGGGACAGGGAGGTCCTACGAGCAGTACTTC.

This clone was detected a few times. The chain combines TRBV7-2 with TRBJ2-1, with 8 bases aligning to TRBD2. Per germline, CDR1 SGHTA and CDR2 FQGNSA. V dropped 8 bases and J dropped 6; count of bases not matched to a gene: 9. This CDR3 is built from 14 residues. The CDR3 DNA follows: TGTGCCAGCCTCCGGGGGGGGACGGGCAATGAGCAGTTCTTC. Protein: CASLRGGTGNEQFF.

This clone was counted between two and nine times. The chain recombines TRBV7-2 with TRBJ2-2, with 10 nucleotides matching TRBD2. V lost 2 bases to trimming and J lost 5 bases; unmatched junction nucleotides: 2. This CDR3 is 15 amino acids long. Germline loops: CDR1 SGHTA, CDR2 FQGNSA. In DNA form, the CDR3 reads TGTGCCAGCAGCTTACAAGCGGGAGGGACCGGGGAGCTGTTTTTT. Its translation: CASSLQAGGTGELFF.